The TCR beta chain under discussion was sequenced for a study of shared clonotypes between healthy human individuals. The study, taken as a whole, reports: Tissues were not sampled, only blood, and their repertoires likely differ. Genetic and exposure-history diversity was limited by the small donor number.

Selected positively for CCR7 and CD45RO-negative, naive CD8 cells excluded terminally differentiated effector memory CD45RA+ cells. The germline CDR1 and CDR2 sequences are MDHEN and SYDVKM. Trimming removed 5 bases from V and 4 bases from J; junction bases left unmatched: 7. This CDR3 contains 14 residues. With regard to this clone: Its antigen is undetermined.

Sequencing used immunoSEQ multiplex PCR; TCRdb keeps in-frame clones, though not all of them. The table includes some 2 million clones, approximately 94% detected once. The sequence derives from a man aged 18 to 29 in good health. The specimen sequenced was naive CD8+ T cells sorted from blood. V usage is TRBV28 and J usage is TRBJ2-5; TRBD1 agrees at 7 bases. CDR3 coding DNA: TGTGCCAGCAGTACAACGGACAGGAGAGAGACCCAGTACTTC. Protein product: CASSTTDRRETQYF.